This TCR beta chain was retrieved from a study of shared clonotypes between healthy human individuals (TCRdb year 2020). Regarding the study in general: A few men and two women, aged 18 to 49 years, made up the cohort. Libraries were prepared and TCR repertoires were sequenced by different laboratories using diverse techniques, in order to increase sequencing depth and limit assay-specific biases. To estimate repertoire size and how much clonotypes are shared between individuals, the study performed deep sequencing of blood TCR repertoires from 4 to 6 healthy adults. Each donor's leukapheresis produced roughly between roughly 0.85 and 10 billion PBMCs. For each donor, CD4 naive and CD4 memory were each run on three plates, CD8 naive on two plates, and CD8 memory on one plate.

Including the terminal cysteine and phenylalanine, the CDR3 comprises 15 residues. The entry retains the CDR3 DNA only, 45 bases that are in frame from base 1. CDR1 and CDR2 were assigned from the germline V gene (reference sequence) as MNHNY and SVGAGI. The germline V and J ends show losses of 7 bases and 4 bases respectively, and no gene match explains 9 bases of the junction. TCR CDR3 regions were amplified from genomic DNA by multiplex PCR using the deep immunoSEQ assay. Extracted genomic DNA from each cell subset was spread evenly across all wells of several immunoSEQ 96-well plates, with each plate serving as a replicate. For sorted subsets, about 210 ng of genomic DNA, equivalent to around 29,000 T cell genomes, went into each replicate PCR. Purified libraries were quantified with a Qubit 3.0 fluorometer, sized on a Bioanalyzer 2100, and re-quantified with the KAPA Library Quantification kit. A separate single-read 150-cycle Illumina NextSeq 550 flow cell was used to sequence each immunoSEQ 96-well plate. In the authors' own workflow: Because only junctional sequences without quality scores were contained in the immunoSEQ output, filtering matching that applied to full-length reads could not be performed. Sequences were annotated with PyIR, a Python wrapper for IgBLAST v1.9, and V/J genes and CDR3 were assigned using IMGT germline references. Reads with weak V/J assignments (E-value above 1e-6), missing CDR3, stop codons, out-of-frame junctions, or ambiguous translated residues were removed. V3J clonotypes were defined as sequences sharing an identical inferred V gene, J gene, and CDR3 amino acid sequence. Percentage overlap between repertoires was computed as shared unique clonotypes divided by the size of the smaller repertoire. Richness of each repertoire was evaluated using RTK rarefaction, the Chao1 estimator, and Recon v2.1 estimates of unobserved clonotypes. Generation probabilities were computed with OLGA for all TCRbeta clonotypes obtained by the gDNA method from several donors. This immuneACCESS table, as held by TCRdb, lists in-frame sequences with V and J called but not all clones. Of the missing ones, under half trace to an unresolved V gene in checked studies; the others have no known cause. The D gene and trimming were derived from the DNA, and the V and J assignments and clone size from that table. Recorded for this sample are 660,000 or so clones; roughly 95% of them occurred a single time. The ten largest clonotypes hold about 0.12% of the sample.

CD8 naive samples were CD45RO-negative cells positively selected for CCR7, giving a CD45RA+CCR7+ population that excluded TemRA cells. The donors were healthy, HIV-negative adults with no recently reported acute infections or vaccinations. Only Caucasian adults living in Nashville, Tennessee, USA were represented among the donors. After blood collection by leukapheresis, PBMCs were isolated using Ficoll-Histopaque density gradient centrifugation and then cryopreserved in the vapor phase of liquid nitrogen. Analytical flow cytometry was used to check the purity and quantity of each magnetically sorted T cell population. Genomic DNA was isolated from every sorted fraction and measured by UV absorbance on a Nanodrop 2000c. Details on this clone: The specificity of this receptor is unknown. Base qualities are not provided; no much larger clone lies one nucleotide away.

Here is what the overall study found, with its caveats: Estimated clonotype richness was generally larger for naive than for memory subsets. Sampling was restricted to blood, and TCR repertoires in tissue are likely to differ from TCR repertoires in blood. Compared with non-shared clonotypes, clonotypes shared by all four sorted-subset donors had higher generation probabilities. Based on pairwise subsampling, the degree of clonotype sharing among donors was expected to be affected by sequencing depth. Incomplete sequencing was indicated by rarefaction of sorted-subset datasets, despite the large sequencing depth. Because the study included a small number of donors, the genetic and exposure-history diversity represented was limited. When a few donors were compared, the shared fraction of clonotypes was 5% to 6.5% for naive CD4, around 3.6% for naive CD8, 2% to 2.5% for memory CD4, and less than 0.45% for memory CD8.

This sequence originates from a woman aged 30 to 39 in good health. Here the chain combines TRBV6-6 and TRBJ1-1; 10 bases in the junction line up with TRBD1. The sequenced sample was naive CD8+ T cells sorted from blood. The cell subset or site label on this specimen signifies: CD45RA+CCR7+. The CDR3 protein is CASKSGTGVRTEAFF. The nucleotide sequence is TGTGCCAGCAAATCCGGGACAGGGGTTCGCACTGAAGCTTTCTTT.